This T cell receptor beta chain derives from a study of cytomegalovirus exposure and HLA in healthy donors. Study observations and caveats: Immune exposure information comprised only CMV serostatus. In a later analysis, 16,951 TCR beta sequences were associated with HLA alleles at 0.05 false discovery rate.

The CDR3 is 15 residues long. In germline, CDR1 is MNHEY, CDR2 SMNVEV (reference sequence). The V end was cut by 7 bases, the J end by 1 base, with 13 bases between. Comment on this clone: Its matching antigen is unknown.

The PCR ran on 60 Vbeta and 13 Jbeta primers. Profiling relied on immunoSEQ multiplex PCR, and the TCRdb table lists in-frame clones only, not all of them. The data contain 70,000 or so clones, 86% of them singletons. V usage is TRBV27 and J usage is TRBJ2-2; the D gene is possibly TRBD2 (5 bases). The clonotype was recovered from a woman aged 30 to 39 in good health and CMV-seronegative. The sample comprised PBMCs. CDR3 bases: TGTGCCAGCACCCTTTTCCGGGGGAACACCGGGGAGCTGTTTTTT. Its protein product is CASTLFRGNTGELFF.